This paragraph reports one T cell receptor (beta chain). This sample stems from a study of blood T cell repertoires in COVID-19. Background on the study: The United States, Italy and Spain supplied acute and convalescent COVID-19 samples. Sources were T cells, B-cell-depleted T cells, or PBMCs; the material itself was cDNA or gDNA.

After removal of 0 bases from V and 5 bases from J, the junction contained 1 base not matched to a gene. The germline V gene encodes CDR1 MNHEY and CDR2 SVGAGI. The CDR3 is 15 residues long. Methods used by the authors: How many nucleated cells were present was estimated from reference gene primer amplification. Clones were read by immunoSEQ multiplex PCR, and TCRdb kept only the in-frame ones, dropping some. That table is the source of V, J and clone size, and D and trimming were worked out from the DNA. The repertoire holds some 150,000 clones, just under 90% seen once, with around 8.6% in the top ten.

J is TRBJ2-3 and V is TRBV6-5, with 11 bases lining up with TRBD1. Sequencing was done on a sample of peripheral blood. This clonotype was obtained from a woman aged 45-59 years with active or convalescent COVID-19. CDR3: CASSYSGTGGDTQYF. DNA for the CDR3: TGTGCCAGCAGTTACTCGGGGACAGGGGGAGATACGCAGTATTTT.